The next 26 T cell receptor beta chains were all read from a single sample in a study of cytomegalovirus exposure and HLA in healthy donors. Researchers ran the PCR with 60 Vbeta and 13 Jbeta primers. The table came from immunoSEQ multiplex PCR; TCRdb's copy has only in-frame clones and leaves some out. Listed are 130,000 or so clones; roughly 2% falls within the top ten. The sequencing sample was made of PBMCs. The receptors come from a woman aged 55-69 years in good health and CMV-seronegative.

In regard to this clone: Other DNA sequences in the same sample also yield this CDR3. J is TRBJ2-7 and V is TRBV5-1; D remains unclear. CDR1 and CDR2 from the germline V gene are SGHRS and YFSETQ. This CDR3 is built from 14 residues. The ends were cut back, 0 bases at V and 1 base at J, with 8 bases in the middle. The CDR3 DNA sequence: TGCGCCAGCAGCTTGGCCGGCGGTTCCTACGAGCAGTACTTC. Protein product: CASSLAGGSYEQYF.

The chain uses TRBV28 and TRBJ2-3, with 11 bases matching TRBD2. V trimming: 5 bases; J trimming: 3 bases; junction bases outside the gene matches: 7. CDR1 is MDHEN, CDR2 SYDVKM, per germline. This CDR3 comprises 16 residues. The CDR3 DNA reads as TGTGCCAGCAGTCCAAATAGCGGGAGGGCTACAGATACGCAGTATTTT. This gives the protein CASSPNSGRATDTQYF.

This chain connects TRBV7-9 to TRBJ1-5, with TRBD1 identical over 7 bases. The trim removed 1 base at V and 4 bases at J, leaving 4 bases unmatched. The CDR3 runs to 15 residues. Germline V lookup: CDR1 SEHNR, CDR2 FQNEAQ (reference sequence). The CDR3 DNA reads as TGTGCCAGCAGCTTAGAAGCAGGGGGAAATCAGCCCCAGCATTTT. Protein: CASSLEAGGNQPQHF.

J is TRBJ1-5 and V is TRBV11-2, with no clear D. This CDR3 spans 15 amino acids. Trimming pared 6 bases from V and 2 bases from J, leaving 14 bases between. Germline CDR1 reads SGHAT; CDR2 reads FQNNGV. The CDR3 DNA is TGTGCCAGCAGGATCCCCGGTCGTGGCAATCAGCCCCAGCATTTT. Protein sequence: CASRIPGRGNQPQHF.

The chain recombines TRBV7-9 with TRBJ2-1; TRBD1 agrees at 7 bases. This CDR3 is built from 16 residues. J lost 3 bases, V lost 8 bases, and 13 bases had no gene match. Germline loops: CDR1 SEHNR, CDR2 FQNEAQ (reference sequence). CDR3 residues: CASRLTTGTDYNEQFF. CDR3 DNA sequence: TGTGCCAGCCGCCTAACCACCGGGACAGACTACAATGAGCAGTTCTTC.

This sequence joins TRBV7-9 and TRBJ1-6; TRBD1 agrees at 8 bases. V was pared by 5 bases and J by 5 bases, with 5 bases of the junction left unmatched. The germline gives CDR1 SEHNR, CDR2 FQNEAQ (reference sequence). The CDR3 spans 15 residues. This CDR3 is CASSSRTGNNSPLHF. The CDR3 DNA follows: TGTGCCAGCAGCAGTAGGACAGGGAATAATTCACCCCTCCACTTT.

The chain uses TRBV9 and TRBJ2-7; the D gene is possibly TRBD2 (5 bases). Germline V gene sequence: CDR1 SGDLS, CDR2 YYNGEE. The CDR3 has 12 amino acids. Trimming took 0 bases from V and 7 from J, leaving 8 bases between them. In nucleotides, the CDR3 is TGTGCCAGCAGCGTAGACCAGCGGGAGCAGTACTTC. This translates into CASSVDQREQYF.

The chain has TRBV5-1 and TRBJ1-6, with 9 bases identical to TRBD1. With V trimmed by 6 bases and J by 8 bases, 9 bases remained unmatched. The CDR3 has 15 amino acids. CDR1 is SGHRS and CDR2 is YFSETQ in the germline V gene. The chain's CDR3 is CASTDGQGRDSPLHF. In DNA, the CDR3 is TGCGCCAGCACCGATGGACAGGGGCGGGATTCACCCCTCCACTTT.

The chain couples TRBV14 to TRBJ2-3, with unresolved D. V lost 2 bases and J 5 bases, leaving 8 bases between the germline ends. The CDR3 spans 13 residues. The germline gives CDR1 SGHDN, CDR2 FVKESK. CDR3 coding DNA: TGTGCCAGCAGCCAACCAGGCCGAGATACGCAGTATTTT. Encoded protein: CASSQPGRDTQYF.

J is TRBJ1-6 and V is TRBV7-6; weak D call: TRBD1 (5 bases). The CDR3 length is 17 residues. V shed 4 bases and J shed 10 bases, with 23 bases lying between them. Germline-derived CDR1 and CDR2 are SGHVS and FNYEAQ. The chain's CDR3 is CASSSGTPASLGSPLHF. CDR3 DNA sequence: TGTGCCAGCAGCTCCGGGACTCCCGCCTCCCTAGGATCACCCCTCCACTTT.

This rearrangement joins TRBV7-2 to TRBJ2-5; 7 positions match TRBD2. Germline loops: CDR1 SGHTA, CDR2 FQGNSA. The length of the CDR3 is 11 residues. The V gene end was trimmed by 4 bases and the J gene end by 7 bases; junction bases not matched to a gene: 0. In nucleotides, the CDR3 is TGTGCCAGCAGCTCGGGGGGGACCCAGTACTTC. It specifies CASSSGGTQYF.

CDR3 sequence: CASKIQAGEGYTF. CDR3 nucleotides: TGTGCCAGCAAGATCCAAGCGGGGGAAGGCTACACCTTC. The V call is TRBV5-4, the J call TRBJ1-2; a possible D gene is TRBD1 (5 bases). The CDR3 is 13 residues long. The V and J ends lost 6 bases and 8 bases respectively, with 17 bases between them. CDR1 is SGHNT and CDR2 is YYREEE in the germline V gene (reference sequence).

The chain combines TRBV2 with TRBJ2-2; D gene uncertain. Germline CDR1 and CDR2: SNHLY and FYNNEI. There are 18 residues in the CDR3. V lost 2 bases and J lost 1, with 17 bases in between. The CDR3 coding sequence is TGTGCCAGCAGTGAAACTCAAGCGAGTGTTTTGAACACCGGGGAGCTGTTTTTT. It is translated as CASSETQASVLNTGELFF.

CDR3 nucleotides: TGTGCCAGCAGCCAGGAGTACTCTGGAAACACCATATATTTT. Amino acid sequence: CASSQEYSGNTIYF. The chain links TRBV4-2 to TRBJ1-3; D is uncertain. The length of the CDR3 is 14 residues. Trimming cost V 3 bases and J 0 bases, with 6 bases left between them. Germline V gives CDR1 LGHNA, CDR2 YNFKEQ.

The genes are TRBV5-6 and TRBJ1-1; D ambiguous. The CDR3 extends over 14 amino acids. V was cut by 4 bases and J by 0 bases, with 10 bases left in between. CDR1 and CDR2 from the germline V gene are SGHDT and YYEEEE. The CDR3 loop is CASSPGSMNTEAFF. CDR3 in DNA: TGTGCCAGCAGCCCGGGGTCCATGAACACTGAAGCTTTCTTT.

CDR3 region: CASSQDHSGNPKNEQYF. The CDR3 DNA reads as TGTGCCAGCAGCCAAGATCATAGCGGCAACCCCAAGAACGAGCAGTACTTC. This rearrangement joins TRBV14 to TRBJ2-7, with a weak D call TRBD2 (6 bases). CDR1 is SGHDN and CDR2 is FVKESK in the germline V gene. This CDR3 is built from 17 residues. Trimming left V 0 bases short and J 5 bases short, with 20 bases between.

The CDR3 region is CASSTKSIRTDSYSYEQYF. CDR3 bases: TGTGCCAGTAGTACAAAATCGATTCGGACGGACAGCTACTCCTACGAGCAGTACTTC. The chain is built from TRBV19 and TRBJ2-5; maybe TRBD1 (6 bases). The DNA end lines up better with TRBJ2-7; the J call may be wrong. CDR3 length: 19 amino acids. The germline CDR1 and CDR2 sequences are LNHDA and SQIVND (reference sequence).

V gene TRBV12-5 combines with J gene TRBJ2-1, with TRBD1 matching 8 bases. The CDR3 has 14 amino acids. Germline CDR1 reads LGHNT; CDR2 reads FRNRAP. The trim removed 0 bases at V and 8 bases at J, leaving 3 bases unmatched. In DNA form, the CDR3 reads TGTGCTAGTGGTTTGGTATTGACAGGGGATGAGCAGTTCTTC. Translated, it gives CASGLVLTGDEQFF.

The chain employs TRBV9 and TRBJ1-4; tentative D call: TRBD1 (6 bases). The V and J ends lost 0 bases and 4 bases respectively, with 10 bases between them. This CDR3 is built from 15 residues. Germline CDR1 SGDLS, CDR2 YYNGEE. CDR3 amino acids: CASSVEGGHNEKLFF. In DNA form, the CDR3 reads TGTGCCAGCAGCGTAGAAGGGGGACATAATGAAAAACTGTTTTTT.

The genes are TRBV2 and TRBJ1-5; possible D gene TRBD1, 5 bases. Per the germline V gene, CDR1 is SNHLY and CDR2 is FYNNEI. V lost 5 bases to trimming and J lost 5 bases, with 16 bases between them. This CDR3 region has 15 residues. The CDR3 DNA follows: TGTGCCAGCAGTTTGGGACGGGAGGCGCATCAGCCCCAGCATTTT. Translating it yields CASSLGREAHQPQHF.

This chain connects TRBV4-1 to TRBJ2-7; 7 bases line up with TRBD1. The CDR3 is 13 amino acids. The V segment lost 3 bases and the J segment 5 bases; nucleotides outside the gene matches: 4. From germline, CDR1 is MGHRA and CDR2 YSYEKL. CDR3 loop: CASSQVQGDEQYF. CDR3 sequence (DNA): TGCGCCAGCAGCCAGGTTCAGGGGGACGAGCAGTACTTC.

This chain uses TRBV6-4 with TRBJ2-2; 9 bases agree with TRBD1. The CDR3 runs to 16 residues. After removal of 2 bases from V and 3 bases from J, the junction contained 4 bases not matched to a gene. CDR1 and CDR2 (germline): MRHNA, SNTAGT. The CDR3 region is CASSDRDRAHTGELFF. CDR3 bases: TGTGCCAGCAGTGACCGGGACAGGGCTCACACCGGGGAGCTGTTTTTT.

CDR3 DNA: TGTGCCAGCAGTTTAAGGCGCATTGACTTCGGGACACCAGGTCAGCCCCAGCATTTT. It specifies CASSLRRIDFGTPGQPQHF. J is TRBJ1-5 and V is TRBV28, with D possibly TRBD1 on 6 matching bases. The length of the CDR3 is 19 residues. The V end lost 2 bases, the J end lost 6 bases, and 26 bases lay between the germline ends. Germline CDR1 MDHEN, CDR2 SYDVKM. Supplemented by reference TRBV28 and TRBJ1-5, the full variable domain reads DVKVTQSSRYLVKRTGEKVFLECVQDMDHENMFWYRQDPGLGLRLIYFSYDVKMKEKGDIPEGYSVSREKKERFSLILESASTNQTSMYLCASSLRRIDFGTPGQPQHFGDGTRLSIL.

V is TRBV7-9 and J is TRBJ2-7; tentative D call: TRBD2 (5 bases). Germline V gives CDR1 SEHNR, CDR2 FQNEAQ (reference sequence). V shed 5 bases and J shed 7 bases, with 15 bases lying between them. This CDR3 has 13 amino acids. CDR3 nucleotides: TGTGCCAGCAGCCTGGGCCATACGGGAGAGCAGTACTTC. It yields the protein CASSLGHTGEQYF.

The CDR3 DNA sequence: TGCAGCGTTGGGAGTAGCGGGAGCACAGATACGCAGTATTTT. This translates into CSVGSSGSTDTQYF. The chain combines TRBV29-1 with TRBJ2-3, with 7 bases matching TRBD2. This CDR3 has 14 amino acids. V shed 4 bases, J shed 0 bases, and the junction held 4 bases outside the gene matches. Germline CDR1 and CDR2: SQVTM and ANQGSEA.

This chain uses TRBV29-1 with TRBJ2-5, with 7 bases matching TRBD2. The CDR3 length is 14 residues. Trimming took 1 base from V and 2 from J; bases not matched to a gene: 4. The germline gives CDR1 SQVTM, CDR2 ANQGSEA. The CDR3 sequence: CSVEAAGLQETQYF. The DNA for the CDR3 is TGCAGCGTTGAAGCAGCGGGGCTACAAGAGACCCAGTACTTC.